Listed below are T cell receptor beta chains from one sample, sequenced in a study of vaccination effects on CD4 cells after COVID-19. Assay: immunoSEQ multiplex PCR; the TCRdb copy retains only in-frame clones and omits some. The sample consists of over 60,000 clones, roughly 76% of them appearing once. No antigen has been assigned to these receptors. This specimen consisted of CD4+ T cells from PBMCs cultured with HCoV-NL63 spike peptides, obtained before COVID-19 vaccination. The receptors were gathered from a human donor who received a COVID-19 vaccine. The CDR3 runs from the conserved cysteine through the conserved F or W. Each record gives: CDR3 protein, CDR3 DNA, clone size, J gene, V gene, D gene. D genes are given only for firm matches. Part of the rows lack a size; the others show once, few, many or a class for expanded clones.

CASSLVSNTEAFF	TGCGCCAGCAGCTTGGTTTCGAACACTGAAGCTTTCTTT	-	TRBJ1-1	TRBV5-1	-
CATSRVSTYNEQFF	TGTGCCACCAGCAGAGTATCTACCTACAATGAGCAGTTCTTC	few	TRBJ2-1	TRBV15	-
CSLDRLNYNEQFF	TGCAGCCTCGACAGATTAAACTACAATGAGCAGTTCTTC	-	TRBJ2-1	TRBV29-1	-
CASSYLSGTGHSNQPQHF	TGTGCCAGCAGCTACTTGTCCGGGACAGGGCATAGCAATCAGCCCCAGCATTTT	-	TRBJ1-5	TRBV7-2	TRBD1
CASSLTYIQGLETQYF	TGCGCCAGCAGCTTAACTTACATACAGGGGTTGGAGACCCAGTACTTC	-	TRBJ2-5	TRBV5-1	TRBD1
CASSTGPNYGYTF	TGTGCCAGTAGTACCGGACCCAACTATGGCTACACCTTC	-	TRBJ1-2	TRBV19	-
CASSSSGGVSFYGYTF	TGTGCCAGCAGCTCCTCCGGGGGCGTATCCTTCTATGGCTACACCTTC	-	TRBJ1-2	TRBV11-2	-
CASQRLFAGTNYGYTF	TGTGCCAGCCAGAGACTATTCGCAGGTACTAACTATGGCTACACCTTC	-	TRBJ1-2	TRBV9	-
CASRGTGRGNEQFF	TGTGCCAGCAGAGGGACAGGGAGGGGTAATGAGCAGTTCTTC	-	TRBJ2-1	TRBV11-2	TRBD1
CASSFIAGQDYGYTF	TGTGCCAGCTCATTTATAGCGGGACAGGATTATGGCTACACCTTC	-	TRBJ1-2	TRBV18	TRBD1
CASSSLAGGTDTQYF	TGTGCCAGCAGCTCGCTAGCGGGGGGAACAGATACGCAGTATTTT	few	TRBJ2-3	TRBV7-9	TRBD2
CASSRIAGGPLNEQFF	TGTGCCAGTAGTAGAATAGCGGGGGGGCCATTGAATGAGCAGTTCTTC	-	TRBJ2-1	TRBV19	TRBD2
CASKTLSARTQYF	TGTGCCAGCAAGACCTTATCGGCTCGGACCCAGTACTTC	-	TRBJ2-5	TRBV2	-
CASSQDTALYNEQFF	TGCGCCAGCAGCCAAGATACGGCCCTCTACAATGAGCAGTTCTTC	few	TRBJ2-1	TRBV4-1	-
CARSRVAGNSPLHF	TGTGCCAGAAGCCGTGTAGCGGGTAATTCACCCCTCCACTTT	once	TRBJ1-6	TRBV5-3	-
CASGPLDVGRYGYTF	TGTGCTAGTGGTCCGCTCGACGTGGGGCGGTATGGCTACACCTTC	-	TRBJ1-2	TRBV12-5	-
CASNSFSGRDQPQHF	TGTGCCAGCAATTCGTTCTCCGGTCGGGATCAGCCCCAGCATTTT	-	TRBJ1-5	TRBV6-5	-
CASSPGQGGYGYTF	TGCGCCAGCAGCCCCGGACAGGGCGGCTATGGCTACACCTTC	-	TRBJ1-2	TRBV5-1	TRBD1
CASSVRLAADEQFF	TGTGCCAGCAGCGTAAGACTCGCGGCTGATGAGCAGTTCTTC	-	TRBJ2-1	TRBV9	-
CASSTDRGLGGYTF	TGTGCCAGCAGTACGGACAGGGGGCTTGGTGGCTACACCTTC	-	TRBJ1-2	TRBV6-5	TRBD1
CASSETRSGETQYF	TGTGCCAGCAGCGAGACGAGGTCGGGGGAGACCCAGTACTTC	-	TRBJ2-5	TRBV9	-
CASSLGLAGGLQETQYF	TGTGCCAGCAGCTTGGGACTAGCGGGGGGGCTCCAAGAGACCCAGTACTTC	-	TRBJ2-5	TRBV5-4	TRBD2
CASRTASTNTGELFF	TGTGCCAGTAGAACAGCCTCAACGAACACCGGGGAGCTGTTTTTT	-	TRBJ2-2	TRBV19	-
CASGAGQGANYGYTF	TGCGCCAGCGGAGCGGGACAGGGGGCCAACTATGGCTACACCTTC	-	TRBJ1-2	TRBV5-1	TRBD1
CASSLRLAGGSYNEQFF	TGTGCCAGCAGCCTCCGACTAGCGGGGGGCTCCTACAATGAGCAGTTCTTC	-	TRBJ2-1	TRBV7-2	TRBD2
CAWSVGGLYDQPQHF	TGTGCCTGGAGTGTCGGGGGGCTATACGATCAGCCCCAGCATTTT	-	TRBJ1-5	TRBV30	-
CASSLGLGGTNTGELFF	TGCGCCAGCAGCTTGGGGTTAGGTGGGACTAACACCGGGGAGCTGTTTTTT	-	TRBJ2-2	TRBV5-1	-
CASSLSSYNEQFF	TGTGCCAGCAGCTTGAGCTCCTACAATGAGCAGTTCTTC	-	TRBJ2-1	TRBV7-3	-
CASRTRTGVNTEAFF	TGTGCCAGCAGGACCCGGACAGGGGTGAACACTGAAGCTTTCTTT	few	TRBJ1-1	TRBV2	TRBD1
CASSPPWRGINPQHF	TGTGCCAGCAGTCCGCCGTGGCGGGGGATTAATCCCCAGCATTTT	once	TRBJ1-5	TRBV6-6	-
CASSLNLATGELFF	TGTGCCAGCAGCTTAAATTTAGCGACCGGGGAGCTGTTTTTT	once	TRBJ2-2	TRBV11-2	-
CASSLTDTQYF	TGTGCCAGCAGTTTAACGGATACGCAGTATTTT	few	TRBJ2-3	TRBV12-3/TRBV12-4	-
CATSSRAGGTDTQYF	TGTGCCACCAGCTCGAGGGCAGGGGGAACAGATACGCAGTATTTT	-	TRBJ2-3	TRBV24-1	TRBD1
CASSPLAGRAQETQYF	TGTGCCAGCTCACCACTAGCGGGTCGAGCCCAAGAGACCCAGTACTTC	-	TRBJ2-5	TRBV18	TRBD2
CASRLTTNEKLFF	TGTGCCAGTCGGCTCACAACTAATGAAAAACTGTTTTTT	-	TRBJ1-4	TRBV7-9	-
CASSVSTGIGQPQHF	TGCGCCAGCAGCGTTTCGACAGGTATTGGACAGCCCCAGCATTTT	once	TRBJ1-5	TRBV5-1	-
CASSVGYGYTF	TGTGCCAGCAGTGTCGGATATGGCTACACCTTC	few	TRBJ1-2	TRBV25-1	-
CASSLGHTSGNTIYF	TGTGCCAGCAGCTTGGGACACACCTCTGGAAACACCATATATTTT	-	TRBJ1-3	TRBV5-6	-
CASSPTSGGPRETQYF	TGTGCCAGCTCACCAACTAGCGGGGGACCTCGGGAGACCCAGTACTTC	once	TRBJ2-5	TRBV18	TRBD2
CASSQVLVRVQGDTQYF	TGCGCCAGCAGCCAAGTGCTGGTGCGGGTACAAGGGGATACGCAGTATTTT	-	TRBJ2-3	TRBV4-1	-
CASSSGGFQETQYF	TGCGCCAGCAGCTCCGGGGGGTTTCAAGAGACCCAGTACTTC	-	TRBJ2-5	TRBV5-1	TRBD2
CASSSLGWDIQYF	TGTGCCAGTAGTAGTTTGGGATGGGACATTCAGTACTTC	-	TRBJ2-4	TRBV19	-
CASENGFGNTQYF	TGTGCCAGCGAGAACGGGTTCGGGAATACGCAGTATTTT	-	TRBJ2-3	TRBV2	-
CASQEDGYEKLFF	TGTGCCAGCCAGGAGGACGGCTATGAAAAACTGTTTTTT	-	TRBJ1-4	TRBV19	-
CASSPDGGRVEQFF	TGTGCCAGCTCACCTGACGGGGGGCGGGTTGAGCAGTTCTTC	-	TRBJ2-1	TRBV18	-
CASLQVLNTEAFF	TGTGCCAGCTTGCAGGTCTTAAACACTGAAGCTTTCTTT	-	TRBJ1-1	TRBV18	-
CASSIQGDQPQHF	TGTGCCAGTAGTATACAGGGAGACCAGCCCCAGCATTTT	-	TRBJ1-5	TRBV19	-